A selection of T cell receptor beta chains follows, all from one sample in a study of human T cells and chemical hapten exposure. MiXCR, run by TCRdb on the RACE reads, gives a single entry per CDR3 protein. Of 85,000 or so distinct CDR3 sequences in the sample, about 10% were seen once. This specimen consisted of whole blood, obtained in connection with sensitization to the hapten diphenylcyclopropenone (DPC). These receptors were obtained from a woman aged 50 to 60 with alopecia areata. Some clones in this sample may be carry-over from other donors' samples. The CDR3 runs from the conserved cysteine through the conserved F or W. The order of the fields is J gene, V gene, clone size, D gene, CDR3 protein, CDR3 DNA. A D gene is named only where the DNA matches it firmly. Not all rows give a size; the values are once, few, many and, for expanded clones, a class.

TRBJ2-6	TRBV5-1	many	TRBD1	CASSLGTGPLAGANVLTF	TGCGCCAGCAGCTTGGGGACAGGGCCCCTCGCTGGGGCCAACGTCCTGACTTTC
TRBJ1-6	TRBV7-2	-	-	CASSLVHGGQYNSPLHF	TGTGCCAGCAGCTTAGTTCACGGGGGCCAGTATAATTCACCCCTCCACTTT
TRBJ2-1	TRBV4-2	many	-	CASSQFPGQGSYNEQFF	TGTGCCAGCAGCCAATTCCCAGGGCAGGGAAGTTACAATGAGCAGTTCTTC
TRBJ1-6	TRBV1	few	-	CTSSHRGNSPLHF	TGCACCAGCAGCCACAGGGGCAATTCACCCCTCCACTTT
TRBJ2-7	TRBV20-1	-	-	CSARLGNEQYF	TGCAGTGCTAGACTAGGGAACGAGCAGTACTTC
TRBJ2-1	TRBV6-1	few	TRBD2	CASSPLGTSGNEQFF	TGTGCCAGCAGTCCCCTCGGGACTAGCGGCAATGAGCAGTTCTTC
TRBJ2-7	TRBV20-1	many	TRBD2	CSAPSGGLYEQYF	TGCAGTGCCCCAAGCGGGGGACTCTACGAGCAGTACTTC
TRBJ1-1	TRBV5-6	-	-	CASSWGPMGTEAFF	TGTGCCAGCAGCTGGGGCCCCATGGGCACTGAAGCTTTCTTT
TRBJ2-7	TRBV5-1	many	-	CASSLVASYEQYF	TGCGCCAGCAGCTTGGTGGCCTCCTACGAGCAGTACTTC
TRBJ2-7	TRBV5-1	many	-	CASSLVRAANYEQYF	TGCGCCAGCAGCTTGGTCCGCGCGGCAAACTACGAGCAGTACTTC
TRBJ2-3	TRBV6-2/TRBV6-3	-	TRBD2	CASKRRGTTPYTDTQYF	TGTGCCAGCAAACGGCGGGGGACCACGCCGTACACAGATACGCAGTATTTT
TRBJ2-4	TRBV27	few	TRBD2	CASSSLSGSMDIQYF	TGTGCCAGCAGTTCCCTTAGCGGGAGCATGGACATTCAGTACTTC
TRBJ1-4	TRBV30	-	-	CAWSALAGTGEKLFF	TGTGCCTGGAGTGCACTAGCCGGGACTGGAGAAAAACTGTTTTTT
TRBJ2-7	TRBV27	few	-	CASTPGRGEPYEQYF	TGTGCCAGCACCCCGGGAAGAGGGGAGCCCTACGAGCAGTACTTC
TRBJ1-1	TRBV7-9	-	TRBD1	CASTGTVNRLGEAFF	TGTGCCAGCACCGGGACAGTCAACCGCTTGGGTGAAGCTTTCTTT
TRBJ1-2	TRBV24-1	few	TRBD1	CATSDSGTDYGYTF	TGTGCCACCAGTGATTCCGGGACAGACTATGGCTACACCTTC
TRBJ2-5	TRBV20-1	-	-	CSATYLGQETQYF	TGCAGTGCCACCTACTTGGGGCAAGAGACCCAGTACTTC
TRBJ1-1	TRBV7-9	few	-	CASSTTGRTEAFF	TGTGCCAGCAGCACCACAGGGAGAACTGAAGCTTTCTTT
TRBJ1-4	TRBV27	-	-	CASAVTSATNEKLFF	TGTGCCTCAGCTGTGACCTCAGCAACTAATGAAAAACTGTTTTTT
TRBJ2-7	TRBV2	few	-	CASGTGTVEQYF	TGTGCCAGCGGCACAGGGACCGTCGAGCAGTACTTC
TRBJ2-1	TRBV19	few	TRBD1	CASSIAGTGPYNEQFF	TGTGCCAGTAGTATAGCGGGGACAGGGCCCTACAATGAGCAGTTCTTC
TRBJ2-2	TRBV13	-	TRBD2	CASSGGLAGTTGELFF	TGTGCCAGCAGCGGAGGACTAGCGGGGACCACCGGGGAGCTGTTTTTT
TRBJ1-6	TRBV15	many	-	CATNRDNISPLHF	TGTGCCACCAACAGGGACAACATTTCACCCCTCCACTTT
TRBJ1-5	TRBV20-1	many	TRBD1	CSARPDRGGNQPQHF	TGCAGTGCTAGACCTGACAGGGGTGGCAATCAGCCCCAGCATTTT
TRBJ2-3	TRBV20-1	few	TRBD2	CSARDLREVTNTQYF	TGCAGTGCTAGAGATTTGCGGGAGGTAACAAATACGCAGTATTTT